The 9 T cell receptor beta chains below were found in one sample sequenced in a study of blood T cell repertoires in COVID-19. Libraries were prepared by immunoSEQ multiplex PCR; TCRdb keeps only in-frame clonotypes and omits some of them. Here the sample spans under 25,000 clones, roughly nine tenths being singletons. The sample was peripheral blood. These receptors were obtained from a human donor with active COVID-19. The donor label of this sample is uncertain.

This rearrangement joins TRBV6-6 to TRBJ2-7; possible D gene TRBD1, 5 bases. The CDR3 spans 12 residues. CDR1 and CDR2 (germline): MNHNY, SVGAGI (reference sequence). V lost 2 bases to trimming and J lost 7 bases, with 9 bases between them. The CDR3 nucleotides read TGTGCCAGCAGTTACCAAGGGGAAGAGCAGTACTTC. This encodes CASSYQGEEQYF.

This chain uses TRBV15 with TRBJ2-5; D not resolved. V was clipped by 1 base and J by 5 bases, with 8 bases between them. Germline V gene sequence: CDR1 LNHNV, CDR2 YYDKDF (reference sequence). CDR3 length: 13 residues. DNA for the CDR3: TGTGCCACCAGCAGAGGTTACCGGGAGACCCAGTACTTC. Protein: CATSRGYRETQYF.

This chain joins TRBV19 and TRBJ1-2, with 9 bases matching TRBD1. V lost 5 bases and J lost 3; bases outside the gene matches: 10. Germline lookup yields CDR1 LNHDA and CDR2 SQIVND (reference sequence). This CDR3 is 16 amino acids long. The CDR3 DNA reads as TGTGCCAGTAGTGGACAGGGGCTAAGACAGTACTATGGCTACACCTTC. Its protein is CASSGQGLRQYYGYTF. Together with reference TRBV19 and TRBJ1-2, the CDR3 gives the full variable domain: DGGITQSPKYLFRKEGQNVTLSCEQNLNHDAMYWYRQDPGQGLRLIYYSQIVNDFQKGDIAEGYSVSREKKESFPLTVTSAQKNPTAFYLCASSGQGLRQYYGYTFGSGTRLTVV.

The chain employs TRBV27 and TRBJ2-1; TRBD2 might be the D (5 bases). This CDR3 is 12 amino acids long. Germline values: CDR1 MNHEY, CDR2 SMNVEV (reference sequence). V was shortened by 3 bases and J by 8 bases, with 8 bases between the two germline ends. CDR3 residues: CASSFAGDEQFF. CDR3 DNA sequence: TGTGCCAGCAGTTTTGCGGGCGATGAGCAGTTCTTC.

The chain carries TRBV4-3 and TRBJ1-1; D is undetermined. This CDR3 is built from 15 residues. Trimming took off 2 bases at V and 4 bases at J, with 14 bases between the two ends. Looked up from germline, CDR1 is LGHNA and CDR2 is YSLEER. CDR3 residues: CASSQNYRLGTEAFF. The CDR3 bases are TGCGCCAGCAGCCAAAATTATAGACTAGGCACTGAAGCTTTCTTT.

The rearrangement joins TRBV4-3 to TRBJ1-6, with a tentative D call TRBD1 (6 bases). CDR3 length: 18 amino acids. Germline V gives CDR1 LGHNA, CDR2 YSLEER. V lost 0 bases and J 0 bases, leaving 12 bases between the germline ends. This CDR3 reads CASSQDHTGSSYNSPLHF. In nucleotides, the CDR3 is TGCGCCAGCAGCCAAGATCACACAGGGAGCTCCTATAATTCACCCCTCCACTTT.

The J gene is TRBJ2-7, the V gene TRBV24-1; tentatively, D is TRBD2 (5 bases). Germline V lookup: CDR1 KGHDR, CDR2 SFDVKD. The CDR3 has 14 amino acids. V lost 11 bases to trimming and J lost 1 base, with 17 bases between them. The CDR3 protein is CAIPPGSLSYEQYF. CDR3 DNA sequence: TGTGCCATCCCTCCGGGGAGTTTATCCTACGAGCAGTACTTC.

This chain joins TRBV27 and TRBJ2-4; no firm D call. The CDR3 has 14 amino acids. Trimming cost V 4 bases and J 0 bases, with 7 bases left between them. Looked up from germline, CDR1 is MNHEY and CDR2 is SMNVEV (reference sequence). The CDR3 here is CASSSALAKNIQYF. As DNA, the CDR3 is TGTGCCAGCAGTTCCGCGCTAGCCAAAAACATTCAGTACTTC.

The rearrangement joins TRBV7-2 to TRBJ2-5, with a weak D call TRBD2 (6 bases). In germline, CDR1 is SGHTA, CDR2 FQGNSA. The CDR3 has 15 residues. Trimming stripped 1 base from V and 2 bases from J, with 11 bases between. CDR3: CASSLVYGRQETQYF. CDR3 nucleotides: TGTGCCAGCAGCTTAGTTTATGGGAGGCAAGAGACCCAGTACTTC.